This entry concerns a single T cell receptor beta chain. No antigen is known for it. The sample contains more than one DNA sequence encoding this CDR3. These data come from a study of shared clonotypes between healthy human individuals. Study in general: Sampling drew on donors who were a couple of women and a few men aged 18 to 49. Study results and limitations: Non-shared clonotypes were found to have lower generation probabilities than the clonotypes that were shared by all four of the sorted-subset donors.

Clones were sequenced by immunoSEQ multiplex PCR, and TCRdb holds only the in-frame ones, with some missing. Of approximately 600,000 clones listed, 85% to 95% are singletons. CD45RO-negative CD8 cells positively selected for CCR7 made up the naive population, which excluded terminally differentiated effector memory CD45RA+ cells. The sequencing input was naive CD8+ T cells sorted from blood. The clonotype was recovered from a woman aged 30 to 39 in good health.

The CDR3 region is CASSLSGRYEQYF. The CDR3 region has the DNA TGTGCCAGCAGTTTGTCCGGGAGGTACGAGCAGTACTTC. V usage is TRBV28 and J usage is TRBJ2-7; TRBD2 matches 7 bases. The CDR3 is made up of 13 amino acids. V lost 3 bases to trimming and J lost 4 bases; unmatched junction nucleotides: 3. The germline CDR1 and CDR2 sequences are MDHEN and SYDVKM.